Shown below are 24 T cell receptor beta chains from a single sample sequenced in a study of long-term antiretroviral therapy in people with HIV. It was version v3.0 of the immunoSEQ assay that was run at survey level. Repertoires were generated with immunoSEQ multiplex PCR, while TCRdb's copy carries only in-frame clones and drops some. The sample lists around 20,000 clones, just over 75% occurring once. Sample: unsorted PBMCs, taken 0.5 years before starting antiretroviral therapy. All receptors derive from a woman in her fifties or sixties with HIV.

The chain recombines TRBV27 with TRBJ2-5; maybe TRBD1 (5 bases). The J call may be wrong; the DNA end is better matched by TRBJ2-7. In germline, CDR1 is MNHEY, CDR2 SMNVEV (reference sequence). This CDR3 is 13 amino acids long. Here the CDR3 reads CASRPTASYEQYF. The CDR3 DNA reads TGTGCCAGCAGGCCGACAGCGTCCTACGAGCAGTACTTC.

This clone was picked up a small number of times. The chain employs TRBV5-6 and TRBJ1-6; D perhaps matches TRBD1 (5 bases). From germline, CDR1 is SGHDT and CDR2 YYEEEE. V shed 3 bases and J shed 8 bases, with 21 bases lying between them. CDR3 length: 17 amino acids. CDR3 bases: TGTGCCAGCAGCTCGACGGAAACAGGTAGTATTTATTCACCCCTCCACTTT. As protein: CASSSTETGSIYSPLHF.

This chain uses TRBV20-1 with TRBJ1-2; D remains ambiguous. CDR1 is DFQATT and CDR2 is SNEGSKA in the germline V gene (reference sequence). V was clipped by 1 base and J by 3 bases, with 3 bases between them. This CDR3 is built from 11 residues. The CDR3 DNA follows: TGCAGTGCTAGAGTCGACTATGGCTACACCTTC. Its protein is CSARVDYGYTF.

The CDR3 region has the DNA TGCGCCAGCAGCCCGGATCCGGGGACTTTTTCACCCCTCCACTTT. Its protein product is CASSPDPGTFSPLHF. This chain joins TRBV5-1 and TRBJ1-6, with D possibly matching TRBD1 (5 bases). Germline values: CDR1 SGHRS, CDR2 YFSETQ. The CDR3 runs 15 residues. The V end was cut by 4 bases, the J end by 9 bases, with 17 bases between.

The chain is built from TRBV7-9 and TRBJ2-5; the D gene is possibly TRBD2 (6 bases). Looked up from germline, CDR1 is SEHNR and CDR2 is FQNEAQ (reference sequence). CDR3 length: 15 amino acids. V was trimmed by 4 bases and J by 5 bases, leaving 17 bases between them. DNA of the CDR3: TGTGCCAGCAGCTCCGGGACTTCTGGGAGTGAGACCCAGTACTTC. Translating gives CASSSGTSGSETQYF.

The genes are TRBV12-2 and TRBJ2-7; TRBD1, the table's D call, was not compared with the DNA. TRBV12-2 is a listed pseudogene. CDR3 length: 16 residues. The CDR3, as DNA: TGTGCAAGTCGCTTAGCGCCTTTATTTTCGGACACCGAGCAGTACGTC. Amino acid sequence: CASRLAPLFSDTEQYV.

This clone was found a few times. The V gene is TRBV5-8, the J gene TRBJ1-2; D remains ambiguous. Germline CDR1 SGHTS, CDR2 YDEGEE. This CDR3 spans 13 amino acids. The germline V and J ends were trimmed by 4 bases and 8 bases, with 15 bases remaining between them. CDR3 in amino acids: CASSRGSGVGYTF. Written as DNA, the CDR3 is TGTGCCAGCAGCCGAGGATCAGGCGTAGGCTACACCTTC.

This clone showed up just a few times. The rearrangement joins TRBV7-3 to TRBJ2-3, with 7 bases lining up with TRBD1. The CDR3 is 13 amino acids. The V gene's germline CDR1 is SGHTA and CDR2 FQGTGA. Unmatched junction bases numbered 5, after V lost 2 bases and J lost 9 bases. The CDR3 loop reads CASSLGGQPTQYF. The CDR3 DNA is TGTGCCAGCAGCTTAGGGGGACAGCCAACGCAGTATTTT.

This sequence joins TRBV19 and TRBJ1-1, with D uncertain. This CDR3 is 11 amino acids long. The ends were cut back, 7 bases at V and 1 base at J, with 4 bases in the middle. Germline lookup yields CDR1 LNHDA and CDR2 SQIVND (reference sequence). CDR3 coding DNA: TGTGCCAGTACGCGGAACACTGAAGCTTTCTTT. It specifies CASTRNTEAFF.

J is TRBJ1-4 and V is TRBV6-1; possibly TRBD1 for D (6 bases). In germline, CDR1 is MNHNS, CDR2 SASEGT. The CDR3 is 15 residues long. With 2 bases removed from V and 3 bases from J, the gap between germline ends came to 10 bases. The chain's CDR3 is CASSEHQGSNEKLFF. CDR3 in DNA: TGTGCCAGCAGTGAACACCAGGGGTCTAATGAAAAACTGTTTTTT.

In nucleotides, the CDR3 is TGTGCCAGCGGAGAGACAGGGTTTAATGAAAAACTGTTTTTT. Translated: CASGETGFNEKLFF. The J gene is TRBJ1-4, the V gene TRBV2, with 7 positions matching TRBD1. The V gene end was trimmed by 8 bases and the J gene end by 4 bases; junction bases not matched to a gene: 7. The CDR3 totals 14 residues. Germline loops: CDR1 SNHLY, CDR2 FYNNEI. Using reference TRBV2 and TRBJ1-4 for the parts outside the CDR3, the full variable domain is EPEVTQTPSHQVTQMGQEVILRCVPISNHLYFYWYRQILGQKVEFLVSFYNNEISEKSEIFDDQFSVERPDGSNFTLKIRSTKLEDSAMYFCASGETGFNEKLFFGSGTQLSVL.

The V and J genes are TRBV11-2 and TRBJ1-2; TRBD1 might be the D (6 bases). Trimming stripped 1 base from V and 5 bases from J, with 14 bases between. CDR3 length: 15 residues. CDR1 is SGHAT and CDR2 is FQNNGV in the germline V gene. CDR3 residues: CASSLGPQGSYGYTF. As DNA, the CDR3 is TGTGCCAGCAGCTTAGGTCCACAGGGATCTTATGGCTACACCTTC.

V and J are TRBV30 and TRBJ2-3; TRBD1 aligns across 8 bases. The germline CDR1 and CDR2 sequences are GTSNPN and SVGIG (reference sequence). J lost 3 bases, V lost 1 base, and 6 bases had no gene match. This CDR3 contains 15 residues. Written as DNA, the CDR3 is TGTGCCTGGAGTGCCCACAGGGGGGCTACAGATACGCAGTATTTT. Encoded protein: CAWSAHRGATDTQYF.

This chain uses TRBV14 with TRBJ2-3; D not certain. This CDR3 has 11 residues. V was trimmed by 5 bases and J by 6 bases, leaving 6 bases between them. Germline values: CDR1 SGHDN, CDR2 FVKESK. The CDR3 sequence is CASSFLDTQYF. The CDR3 coding sequence is TGTGCCAGCAGCTTCTTGGATACGCAGTATTTT. Complete variable domain (other parts from reference TRBV14 and TRBJ2-3): EAGVTQFPSHSVIEKGQTVTLRCDPISGHDNLYWYRRVMGKEIKFLLHFVKESKQDESGMPNNRFLAERTGGTYSTLKVQPAELEDSGVYFCASSFLDTQYFGPGTRLTVL.

Only a few counts were recorded for this clone. The chain links TRBV5-4 to TRBJ2-2, with D uncertain. The V gene lost 2 bases and the J gene lost 4 bases, with 9 bases spanning the gap. The CDR3 is 14 amino acids. The germline V gene encodes CDR1 SGHNT and CDR2 YYREEE (reference sequence). CDR3 coding DNA: TGTGCCAGCAGCTTAGCCCAGTTCACCGGGGAGCTGTTTTTT. This translates into CASSLAQFTGELFF.

This chain uses TRBV6-1 with TRBJ2-1, with unresolved D. The V and J ends lost 7 bases and 14 bases respectively, with 12 bases between them. From germline, CDR1 is MNHNS and CDR2 SASEGT. The CDR3 spans 10 residues. CDR3 protein: CASTGPLKFF. The CDR3 nucleotides are TGTGCCAGCACAGGACCTTTAAAGTTCTTC.

This chain joins TRBV5-4 and TRBJ2-1, with 8 bases that match TRBD2. The CDR3 is 15 residues long. Germline CDR1 reads SGHNT; CDR2 reads YYREEE (reference sequence). Trimming took 1 base from V and 2 from J; bases not matched to a gene: 2. The CDR3, as DNA: TGTGCCAGCAGCTTGTTCGGGAGGGCCTACAATGAGCAGTTCTTC. This sequence encodes CASSLFGRAYNEQFF.

The chain combines TRBV30 with TRBJ1-6; 10 bases fit TRBD1. Trimming removed 2 bases from V and 8 bases from J; junction bases left unmatched: 3. The CDR3 runs to 14 residues. Germline assignment: CDR1 GTSNPN and CDR2 SVGIG (reference sequence). The CDR3 nucleotides read TGTGCCTGGAGTTCGGGACAGGGGTATTCACCCCTCCACTTT. Translation gives CAWSSGQGYSPLHF.

The CDR3 coding sequence is TGTGCCATCAGTGCGACAGGGGACAACTACGAGCAGTACTTC. This sequence encodes CAISATGDNYEQYF. The J gene is TRBJ2-7, the V gene TRBV10-3, with 8 positions matching TRBD1. The V gene's germline CDR1 is ENHRY and CDR2 SYGVKD. The CDR3 length is 14 residues. The V gene end was trimmed by 4 bases and the J gene end by 3 bases; junction bases not matched to a gene: 5.

CDR3 protein: CASSRGTGAADTQYF. The CDR3 nucleotides are TGTGCCAGCAGCCGCGGGACAGGGGCAGCAGATACGCAGTATTTT. This chain links TRBV19 with TRBJ2-3; 10 nucleotides match TRBD1. Looked up from germline, CDR1 is LNHDA and CDR2 is SQIVND (reference sequence). The trim removed 9 bases at V and 4 bases at J, leaving 10 bases unmatched. CDR3 length: 15 residues.

The chain combines TRBV19 with TRBJ1-2; D possibly corresponds to TRBD1 (5 bases). CDR1 is LNHDA and CDR2 is SQIVND in the germline V gene (reference sequence). V lost 6 bases and J 4 bases, leaving 9 bases between the germline ends. The CDR3 is 12 amino acids. The DNA for the CDR3 is TGTGCCAGTAGACCAGGGCTCTATGGCTACACCTTC. It translates to CASRPGLYGYTF.

The CDR3, as DNA: TGTGCCAGCAGTCCCGACAGGGTTGCCTACGAGCAGTACGTC. This gives the protein CASSPDRVAYEQYV. The chain combines TRBV27 with TRBJ2-7; 7 positions agree with TRBD1. Germline CDR1 reads MNHEY; CDR2 reads SMNVEV (reference sequence). Trimming at V came to 5 bases and at J to 2 bases, leaving 6 bases not matched to a gene. The CDR3 is 14 amino acids.

This clone was seen a few times. The CDR3 is CASSKGGDSRMNTEAFF. The CDR3, as DNA: TGTGCCAGCAGCAAAGGGGGAGACTCCAGAATGAACACTGAAGCTTTCTTT. The genes are TRBV21-1 and TRBJ1-1. TRBV21-1 is listed as a pseudogene. CDR3 length equals 17 residues.

The chain uses TRBV6-5 and TRBJ2-7, with 9 bases matching TRBD1. This CDR3 is 14 amino acids long. V trimming: 4 bases; J trimming: 2 bases; junction bases outside the gene matches: 3. Germline V gene data show CDR1 as MNHEY and CDR2 as SVGAGI. CDR3 residues: CASSSGTGTYEQYV. Here the CDR3 DNA reads TGTGCCAGCAGTTCAGGGACAGGGACCTACGAGCAGTACGTC.